This TCR beta chain stems from a study of OX40 agonist ivuxolimab in advanced cancers. Study at large: Patients were infused with ivuxolimab every 2 weeks at 0.01 to 10 mg/kg. Partial responses were achieved by three patients: one hepatocellular carcinoma, two cutaneous melanoma. Findings and limits, study-wide: Also showing low normalized T-cell clonal expansion were some of the nonresponders.

Assay: immunoSEQ multiplex PCR; the TCRdb copy retains only in-frame clones and omits some. Here the sample spans some 80,000 clones, over 75% being singletons. Drawing of blood for sampling happened at baseline, at cycle 4 day 1, and at cycle 7 day 1. As regards this clone: Antigen unknown.

This sequence was found in an adult with an advanced solid tumor such as melanoma, head and neck, liver or kidney cancer. The starting material was CD4+ or CD8+ T cells sorted from blood, obtained in a trial of the OX40 agonist ivuxolimab.

The chain's CDR3 is CASSNARGSGNTIYF. In nucleotides, the CDR3 is TGTGCCAGTAGTAACGCGAGGGGCTCTGGAAACACCATATATTTT. The chain is built from TRBV19 and TRBJ1-3; perhaps TRBD1 as D (5 bases). Between the trimmed V and J ends, which lost 4 bases and 0 bases, there was a span of 10 bases. The CDR3 length is 15 residues. Per germline, CDR1 LNHDA and CDR2 SQIVND (reference sequence).